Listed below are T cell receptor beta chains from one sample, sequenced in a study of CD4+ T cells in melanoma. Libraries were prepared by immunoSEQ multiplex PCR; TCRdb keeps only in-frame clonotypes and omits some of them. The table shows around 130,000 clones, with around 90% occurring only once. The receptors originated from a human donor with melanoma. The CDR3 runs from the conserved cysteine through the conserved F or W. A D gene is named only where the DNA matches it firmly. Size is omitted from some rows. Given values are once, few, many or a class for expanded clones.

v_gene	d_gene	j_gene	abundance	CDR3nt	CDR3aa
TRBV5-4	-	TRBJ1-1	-	TGTGCCAGCAGCTTTTACGGGCGGGACACTGAAGCTTTCTTT	CASSFYGRDTEAFF
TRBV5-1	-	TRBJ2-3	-	TGCGCCAGCAGCTTGGTGGGGGGTCCAGATACGCAGTATTTT	CASSLVGGPDTQYF
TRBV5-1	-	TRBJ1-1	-	TGCGCCAGCAGCAAGGCGACGGGGAACACTGAAGCTTTCTTT	CASSKATGNTEAFF
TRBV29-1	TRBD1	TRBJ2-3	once	TGCAGCGTTGAAAGACAGGGGAGCACAGATACGCAGTATTTT	CSVERQGSTDTQYF
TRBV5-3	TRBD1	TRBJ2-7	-	TGTGCCAGAAGCAACGGGACAGGGCGCGAGCAGTACTTC	CARSNGTGREQYF
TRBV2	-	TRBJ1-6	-	TGTGCCAGCAGACGGACAGATAATTCACCCCTCCACTTT	CASRRTDNSPLHF
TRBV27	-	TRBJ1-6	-	TGTGCCAGCAGTTCTAGGAGCTCCTATAATTCACCCCTCCACTTT	CASSSRSSYNSPLHF
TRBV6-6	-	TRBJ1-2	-	TGTGCCAGCAGCGCCACCGGGGGCAGCTATGGCTACACCTTC	CASSATGGSYGYTF
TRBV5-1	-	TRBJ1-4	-	TGCGCCAGCAGCTTATCGGGGGAGGGCGAAAAACTGTTTTTT	CASSLSGEGEKLFF
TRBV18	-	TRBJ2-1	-	TGTGCCAGCTCACTCAGCTACCCCCTGGGAGAGCAGTTCTTC	CASSLSYPLGEQFF
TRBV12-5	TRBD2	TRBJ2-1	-	TGTGCTAGTGGTTTTACGGGACTAGCGGGGGTCCTGAGCTCCTACAATGAGCAGTTCTTC	CASGFTGLAGVLSSYNEQFF
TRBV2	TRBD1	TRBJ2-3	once	TGTGCCAGCTCAGGACAGGGAGGAGCAGATACGCAGTATTTT	CASSGQGGADTQYF
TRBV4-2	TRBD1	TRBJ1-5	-	TGTGCCAGCAGCCCCAGGGACAGTACTAATCAGCCCCAGCATTTT	CASSPRDSTNQPQHF
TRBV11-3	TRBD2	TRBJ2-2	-	TGTGCCAGCAGCTTTAGCGGGGGCGGGACCGGGGAGCTGTTTTTT	CASSFSGGGTGELFF
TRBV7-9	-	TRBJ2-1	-	TGTGCCAGCAGTCCTACAAGCGGACCTTACAATGAGCAGTTCTTC	CASSPTSGPYNEQFF